This entry is about one T cell receptor beta chain. The antigen is unknown. This record comes from a study of monozygotic twins with inflammatory bowel disease. The study's findings and limits: Other individuals had fewer clonotypes in common with IBD patients than with healthy twins, especially with disease activity.

The CDR3 has 16 residues. CDR1 is LGHNA and CDR2 is YSLEER in the germline V gene. TCRdb re-called the 5' RACE reads and catalogs CDR3 proteins one per entry, DNA excluded. The sample includes some 300,000 distinct CDR3 sequences. The sequence derives from a human donor with ulcerative colitis or Crohn's disease, or a healthy co-twin of an affected twin (not recorded which). The source material was blood. The rearrangement joins TRBV4-3 to TRBJ2-1. The CDR3: CASSREGRQAHHEQFF.